The 30 T cell receptor beta chains given below trace back to one sample, sequenced in a study of blood T cell repertoires in COVID-19. Data came from immunoSEQ multiplex PCR; TCRdb stores just in-frame clones and leaves some out. The table lists about 140,000 clones, roughly 75% of them singletons. What was sequenced was PBMCs or T cells enriched from blood (not recorded which). The receptor source for this set is a woman aged 45-59 years who had recovered from COVID-19.

The V gene is TRBV28, the J gene TRBJ1-6; TRBD1 is a possible D gene (6 bases). Germline lookup yields CDR1 MDHEN and CDR2 SYDVKM. This CDR3 region has 16 residues. V gave up 5 bases and J gave up 5 bases, with 16 bases separating them. The CDR3 sequence: CASSPPGQGNNSPLHF. The CDR3 DNA sequence: TGTGCCAGCAGTCCACCGGGGCAGGGGAATAATTCACCCCTCCACTTT.

The V gene is TRBV5-1, the J gene TRBJ1-1; TRBD1 is a possible D gene (5 bases). The V gene's germline CDR1 is SGHRS and CDR2 YFSETQ. This CDR3 region has 18 residues. The V end was cut by 0 bases, the J end by 11 bases, with 29 bases between. The chain's CDR3 is CASSLAAGQVGVLLGAFF. The CDR3, as DNA: TGCGCCAGCAGCTTGGCGGCGGGGCAAGTAGGTGTTCTTTTGGGGGCTTTCTTT.

The chain combines TRBV7-8 with TRBJ2-5; D is perhaps TRBD2 (6 bases). V lost 4 bases and J 5 bases, leaving 11 bases between the germline ends. CDR1 and CDR2 from the germline V gene are SGHVS and FQNEAQ. The CDR3 length is 13 residues. In DNA form, the CDR3 reads TGTGCCAGCAGCTCCACTAGCATCGAGACCCAGTACTTC. It translates to CASSSTSIETQYF.

V gene TRBV28 combines with J gene TRBJ2-3; D is possibly TRBD2 (6 bases). V was shortened by 2 bases and J by 6 bases, with 15 bases between the two germline ends. The CDR3 extends over 15 amino acids. The germline V gene has CDR1 MDHEN and CDR2 SYDVKM. In nucleotides, the CDR3 is TGTGCCAGCAGTTTAGGTAGTGCAGGGAGGGATACGCAGTATTTT. Its protein is CASSLGSAGRDTQYF.

The chain recombines TRBV6-4 with TRBJ2-6, with 7 bases identical to TRBD2. Germline V gene sequence: CDR1 MRHNA, CDR2 SNTAGT. This CDR3 is 15 amino acids long. J gave up 2 bases and V 5 bases, and 3 bases lay outside the gene matches. CDR3 loop: CASSRAGTGANVLTF. CDR3 DNA sequence: TGTGCCAGCAGTCGAGCGGGGACTGGGGCCAACGTCCTGACTTTC.

The V and J genes are TRBV4-2 and TRBJ1-5; D possibly corresponds to TRBD1 (5 bases). There are 15 residues in the CDR3. Trimming shortened V by 6 bases and J by 6 bases, and 18 bases separated the two germline ends. CDR1 LGHNA and CDR2 YNFKEQ come from the germline V gene. CDR3 bases: TGTGCCAGCAGTCGCGACGGGGGTGGGGGTCAGCCCCAGCATTTT. Amino acid sequence: CASSRDGGGGQPQHF.

The chain recombines TRBV7-9 with TRBJ1-4, with D possibly TRBD1 on 5 matching bases. V lost 1 base and J lost 0, with 6 bases in between. Germline assignment: CDR1 SEHNR and CDR2 FQNEAQ (reference sequence). The CDR3 is 15 amino acids. CDR3 sequence reads: CASSLGGPTNEKLFF. The CDR3 DNA is TGTGCCAGCAGCTTAGGGGGCCCAACTAATGAAAAACTGTTTTTT.

The chain combines TRBV3-1 (or the pseudogene TRBV3-2) with TRBJ1-1, with no clear D. CDR3 length equals 12 residues. CDR1 is LGHDT and CDR2 is YNNKEL in the germline V gene (reference sequence). V was clipped by 0 bases and J by 12 bases, with 11 bases between them. CDR3 nucleotides: TGTGCCAGCAGCCAAGATTACGACTCGACTTTCTTT. Its protein product is CASSQDYDSTFF.

This chain links TRBV5-4 with TRBJ1-4; no clear D gene. The germline CDR1 and CDR2 sequences are SGHNT and YYREEE (reference sequence). The V end was cut by 1 base, the J end by 4 bases, with 17 bases between. There are 17 residues in the CDR3. In DNA, the CDR3 is TGTGCCAGCAGCTTGTCCCCCGGAGAAGGCGGTAATGAAAAACTGTTTTTT. Translating gives CASSLSPGEGGNEKLFF.

V and J are TRBV5-1 and TRBJ1-6; the D is unclear. Trimming cost V 0 bases and J 0 bases, with 7 bases left between them. The CDR3 consists of 16 residues. The germline V gene encodes CDR1 SGHRS and CDR2 YFSETQ. The CDR3 bases are TGCGCCAGCAGCTTGGTAGGGAGCTCCTATAATTCACCCCTCCACTTT. Residues: CASSLVGSSYNSPLHF.

The chain carries TRBV27 and TRBJ2-6; no definite D call. V gave up 3 bases and J gave up 2 bases, with 14 bases separating them. CDR1 is MNHEY and CDR2 is SMNVEV in the germline V gene (reference sequence). The CDR3 has 17 residues. The CDR3 loop is CASSLGSTRAGANVLTF. Written as DNA, the CDR3 is TGTGCCAGCAGTTTGGGCAGCACACGTGCTGGGGCCAACGTCCTGACTTTC.

V and J are TRBV2 and TRBJ2-1; 9 bases fit TRBD2. This CDR3 is 17 amino acids long. CDR1 and CDR2 from the germline V gene are SNHLY and FYNNEI. V was clipped by 6 bases and J by 4 bases; unmatched bases: 13. CDR3 DNA: TGTGCCAGCAGGGGCGCTAGGGGAGCGGGGGGTTACAATGAGCAGTTCTTC. It yields the protein CASRGARGAGGYNEQFF.

J is TRBJ2-5 and V is TRBV2; D ambiguous. The germline V gene encodes CDR1 SNHLY and CDR2 FYNNEI. Trimming pared 2 bases from V and 4 bases from J, leaving 8 bases between. The CDR3 runs to 13 residues. The CDR3 coding sequence is TGTGCCAGCAGTGAACGACCGGGAGAGACCCAGTACTTC. Protein: CASSERPGETQYF.

This clone has more than one count but fewer than ten. V gene TRBV7-3 combines with J gene TRBJ1-6, with TRBD1 matching 9 bases. V lost 5 bases to trimming and J lost 0 bases; unmatched junction nucleotides: 2. Germline-derived CDR1 and CDR2 are SGHTA and FQGTGA. This CDR3 is built from 16 residues. The CDR3 loop reads CASSGTGNSYNSPLHF. CDR3 nucleotide sequence: TGTGCCAGCAGCGGGACAGGGAACTCCTATAATTCACCCCTCCACTTT.

This sequence joins TRBV28 and TRBJ1-4, with 7 bases matching TRBD1. V gave up 6 bases and J gave up 6 bases; unmatched junction bases: 4. The germline V gene has CDR1 MDHEN and CDR2 SYDVKM. This CDR3 region has 13 residues. The CDR3 loop is CASRPTGDEKLFF. For the CDR3, the DNA is TGTGCCAGCAGGCCCACAGGGGATGAAAAACTGTTTTTT.

As concerns this clone: The same CDR3 can be traced to other DNA sequences in this sample. The chain uses TRBV19 and TRBJ1-5; D ambiguous. Looked up from germline, CDR1 is LNHDA and CDR2 is SQIVND (reference sequence). The CDR3 loop spans 13 amino acids. Trimming stripped 0 bases from V and 5 bases from J, with 5 bases between. The CDR3 protein is CASSIDRDQPQHF. The DNA of the CDR3 is TGTGCCAGTAGTATAGATCGTGATCAGCCCCAGCATTTT.

The V gene is TRBV5-4, the J gene TRBJ1-6; D might be TRBD1 (5 bases). Trimming shortened V by 0 bases and J by 10 bases, and 11 bases separated the two germline ends. Germline V gene sequence: CDR1 SGHNT, CDR2 YYREEE (reference sequence). CDR3 length: 14 residues. CDR3 amino acids: CASSLEQVRSPLHF. CDR3 coding DNA: TGTGCCAGCAGCTTGGAACAGGTTAGGTCACCCCTCCACTTT.

This chain connects TRBV19 to TRBJ1-4; 11 bases agree with TRBD1. The junction had 8 bases not matched to a gene; V was cut back by 3 bases and J by 8 bases. Germline CDR1 reads LNHDA; CDR2 reads SQIVND (reference sequence). The CDR3 totals 16 residues. The CDR3 DNA reads as TGTGCCAGTAGTATCCGGACAGGGGGCGCGTACGAAAAACTGTTTTTT. Translated: CASSIRTGGAYEKLFF.

V gene TRBV6-1 combines with J gene TRBJ2-3; TRBD1 aligns across 7 bases. The CDR3 totals 18 residues. The germline V gene has CDR1 MNHNS and CDR2 SASEGT. V shed 2 bases, J shed 3 bases, and the junction held 14 bases outside the gene matches. The CDR3 DNA reads as TGTGCCAGCAGTGAATCTCTCCTAGGCACAGGGGTGACAGATACGCAGTATTTT. It yields the protein CASSESLLGTGVTDTQYF.

This chain links TRBV6-1 with TRBJ1-2; D is unresolved. The CDR3 sequence is 12 residues long. Per the germline V gene, CDR1 is MNHNS and CDR2 is SASEGT. V was clipped by 3 bases and J by 2 bases, with 4 bases between them. CDR3 in amino acids: CASSEGNYGYTF. The CDR3 coding sequence is TGTGCCAGCAGTGAGGGCAACTATGGCTACACCTTC.

This sequence joins TRBV29-1 and TRBJ1-3; 8 bases agree with TRBD1. Unmatched junction bases numbered 12, after V lost 6 bases and J lost 2 bases. The germline V gene encodes CDR1 SQVTM and CDR2 ANQGSEA. This CDR3 comprises 16 residues. This CDR3 reads CSVAGTGRGAGNTIYF. The CDR3 DNA reads as TGCAGCGTCGCCGGGACAGGCCGAGGGGCTGGAAACACCATATATTTT.

The gene calls are TRBV29-1 and TRBJ2-7; 7 bases map to TRBD1. The CDR3 is made up of 14 amino acids. Germline V gene sequence: CDR1 SQVTM, CDR2 ANQGSEA. V gave up 5 bases and J gave up 2 bases; unmatched junction bases: 9. The CDR3 spells CSVRGQDPPYEQYF. CDR3 sequence (DNA): TGCAGCGTTCGAGGACAGGACCCTCCCTACGAGCAGTACTTC.

V gene TRBV28 combines with J gene TRBJ1-1; possibly TRBD1 for D (6 bases). V dropped 5 bases and J dropped 0 bases, with 13 bases sitting between them. The CDR3 has 15 amino acids. Germline lookup yields CDR1 MDHEN and CDR2 SYDVKM. Written as DNA, the CDR3 is TGTGCCAGCAGTCAAGGGGGGGGGATGAACACTGAAGCTTTCTTT. As protein: CASSQGGGMNTEAFF.

This chain uses TRBV2 with TRBJ1-5; possibly TRBD1 for D (6 bases). V shed 6 bases and J shed 0 bases, with 12 bases lying between them. CDR3 length: 15 residues. CDR1 is SNHLY, CDR2 FYNNEI, per germline. CDR3 amino acids: CASRPTGGSNQPQHF. In DNA form, the CDR3 reads TGTGCCAGCAGACCGACAGGCGGTAGCAATCAGCCCCAGCATTTT.

The chain has TRBV5-1 and TRBJ1-4, with 7 nucleotides matching TRBD1. This CDR3 has 14 residues. Germline assignment: CDR1 SGHRS and CDR2 YFSETQ. V lost 4 bases, J lost 5 bases, and 5 bases stayed unmatched. CDR3 protein: CASSLGTVNEKLFF. The CDR3 DNA reads TGCGCCAGCAGCCTGGGGACAGTGAATGAAAAACTGTTTTTT.

The chain carries TRBV9 and TRBJ1-1, with D perhaps TRBD1 (6 bases). Between the trimmed V and J ends, which lost 3 bases and 1 base, there was a span of 10 bases. Germline CDR1 and CDR2: SGDLS and YYNGEE. This CDR3 has 14 amino acids. The CDR3 DNA follows: TGTGCCAGCAGCGCCATGGGACAGAACACTGAAGCTTTCTTT. Its protein is CASSAMGQNTEAFF.

This chain's CDR3 is CASSPQAGGDEKLFF. The DNA of the CDR3 is TGTGCCAGCTCACCACAAGCAGGGGGCGACGAAAAACTGTTTTTT. The V gene is TRBV18, the J gene TRBJ1-4, with 8 bases lining up with TRBD1. V shed 1 base and J 8 bases; nucleotides not matched to a gene: 6. Germline V gives CDR1 KGHSH, CDR2 LQKENI. The CDR3 length is 15 residues.

The V and J genes are TRBV19 and TRBJ1-2; D is ambiguous. Germline V gene data show CDR1 as LNHDA and CDR2 as SQIVND (reference sequence). The CDR3 has 15 amino acids. Trimming pared 1 base from V and 4 bases from J, leaving 13 bases between. Here the CDR3 reads CASSIGAGLIYGYTF. The CDR3 coding sequence is TGTGCCAGTAGTATAGGGGCCGGACTCATCTATGGCTACACCTTC.

On this clone itself: This may stem from a read error, because a much larger clone lies one nucleotide away. Other DNA sequences in this specimen translate into the identical CDR3. The rearrangement links TRBV12-3 or TRBV12-4 to TRBJ1-2, with D perhaps matching TRBD1 (5 bases). V lost 4 bases to trimming and J lost 7 bases, with 7 bases between them. This CDR3 region has 11 residues. CDR3 region: CASSSRVGYTF. In DNA, the CDR3 is TGTGCCAGCAGTTCCAGGGTTGGCTACACCTTC.

This chain links TRBV5-1 with TRBJ1-2, with 9 bases aligning to TRBD1. In germline, CDR1 is SGHRS, CDR2 YFSETQ. The length of the CDR3 is 13 residues. The junction had 3 bases not matched to a gene; V was cut back by 3 bases and J by 6 bases. Written as DNA, the CDR3 is TGCGCCAGCAGCTATACAGGGGGCGATGGCTACACCTTC. It encodes CASSYTGGDGYTF.